This entry lists 12 T cell receptor beta chains sequenced from one sample in a study of PD-L1 blockade in urothelial cancer. Sequenced by immunoSEQ multiplex PCR; TCRdb stores in-frame clones only, minus some. This sample has tens of thousands of clones; around 88% occur once, and the top ten carry 16%. The material sequenced was PBMCs, taken around atezolizumab (anti-PD-L1) treatment. All receptors come from a man aged 55 to 70 with urothelial cancer.

The rearrangement links TRBV7-9 to TRBJ2-7; 8 nucleotides match TRBD2. Germline V CDR1 and CDR2: SEHNR, FQNEAQ (reference sequence). V lost 6 bases and J lost 2; bases outside the gene matches: 3. The CDR3 has 13 amino acids. The CDR3 region is CASSIAGTYEQYF. The CDR3 coding sequence is TGTGCCAGCAGTATAGCGGGGACCTACGAGCAGTACTTC.

The table lists this clone with a count of one. The V gene is TRBV5-4, the J gene TRBJ2-3; 8 nucleotides match TRBD2. This CDR3 has 15 residues. Germline V gene sequence: CDR1 SGHNT, CDR2 YYREEE (reference sequence). With 2 bases clipped from V and 4 bases from J, the junction kept 6 bases outside the gene matches. The CDR3 DNA sequence: TGTGCCAGCAGCTTCGGCGGGGGGCGATCAGATACGCAGTATTTT. This encodes CASSFGGGRSDTQYF.

The rearrangement links TRBV7-2 to TRBJ1-5; possible D gene TRBD1, 6 bases. CDR1 is SGHTA, CDR2 FQGNSA, per germline. Trimming removed 2 bases at V and 3 bases at J, with 11 bases between. The CDR3 length is 15 residues. The CDR3 protein is CASSLWTDLNQPQHF. In DNA, the CDR3 is TGTGCCAGCAGCTTATGGACAGACCTCAATCAGCCCCAGCATTTT.

The V gene is TRBV12-5, the J gene TRBJ2-3; 10 bases are a match to TRBD2. After removal of 3 bases from V and 0 bases from J, the junction contained 3 bases not matched to a gene. Germline V gene lookup returns CDR1 LGHNT and CDR2 FRNRAP. The CDR3 totals 16 residues. The CDR3 here is CASGFSGGLSTDTQYF. The CDR3 region has the DNA TGTGCTAGTGGTTTTAGCGGGGGGCTTAGCACAGATACGCAGTATTTT.

The V and J genes are TRBV27 and TRBJ2-7, with 9 bases matching TRBD2. CDR1 and CDR2 (germline): MNHEY, SMNVEV (reference sequence). The CDR3 is 14 residues long. J lost 3 bases, V lost 4 bases, and 4 bases had no gene match. DNA for the CDR3: TGTGCCAGCAGTTCTAGCGGGACCTACTACGAGCAGTACTTC. Translation gives CASSSSGTYYEQYF.

The V and J genes are TRBV6-4 and TRBJ2-1; 10 bases line up with TRBD2. J lost 7 bases, V lost 0 bases, and 6 bases had no gene match. Per the germline V gene, CDR1 is MRHNA and CDR2 is SNTAGT. The CDR3 has 16 residues. The CDR3 coding sequence is TGTGCCAGCAGTGACTCGAAAGCGGGGGGGCTTAATGAGCAGTTCTTC. Protein sequence: CASSDSKAGGLNEQFF.

The chain combines TRBV28 with TRBJ2-4, with TRBD1 matching 9 bases. The V segment lost 6 bases and the J segment 3 bases; nucleotides outside the gene matches: 12. The CDR3 spans 17 residues. The V gene's germline CDR1 is MDHEN and CDR2 SYDVKM. CDR3 in DNA: TGTGCCAGCAGGTCCGCTACAGGGGGCTTTGGCAAAAACATTCAGTACTTC. Amino acids: CASRSATGGFGKNIQYF. Filled out from reference TRBV28 and TRBJ2-4, the complete variable domain reads DVKVTQSSRYLVKRTGEKVFLECVQDMDHENMFWYRQDPGLGLRLIYFSYDVKMKEKGDIPEGYSVSREKKERFSLILESASTNQTSMYLCASRSATGGFGKNIQYFGAGTRLSVL.

This chain connects TRBV5-4 to TRBJ1-2; TRBD1 matches at 9 bases. The V gene end was trimmed by 2 bases and the J gene end by 4 bases; junction bases not matched to a gene: 9. CDR3 size: 16 residues. From germline, CDR1 is SGHNT and CDR2 YYREEE (reference sequence). The CDR3: CASSLQITGGPYGYTF. CDR3 DNA: TGTGCCAGCAGCTTACAAATTACAGGGGGCCCCTATGGCTACACCTTC.

The chain combines TRBV7-2 with TRBJ2-3; 9 positions agree with TRBD1. CDR3 length equals 16 residues. CDR1 is SGHTA, CDR2 FQGNSA, per germline. Trimming cost V 8 bases and J 4 bases; bases outside gene matches: 13. CDR3 protein: CASSREGGQGSDTQYF. CDR3 nucleotide sequence: TGTGCCAGCTCCCGGGAAGGGGGACAGGGCTCAGATACGCAGTATTTT.

This clone was seen only a few times. Other nucleotide sequences in the sample specify the same CDR3. This rearrangement joins TRBV28 to TRBJ2-7; possible D gene TRBD1, 5 bases. The CDR3 is made up of 11 amino acids. CDR1 MDHEN and CDR2 SYDVKM come from the germline V gene. V was cut by 7 bases and J by 3 bases, with 7 bases left in between. CDR3 DNA: TGTGCCAGCACCCAGGGCTACGAGCAGTACTTC. Translated: CASTQGYEQYF.

In its sample, this clone was seen a few times. J is TRBJ1-1 and V is TRBV5-6; D possibly corresponds to TRBD1 (5 bases). Looked up from germline, CDR1 is SGHDT and CDR2 is YYEEEE. Deletions cut 0 bases from V and 4 bases from J, with 7 bases between. This CDR3 spans 13 amino acids. The CDR3 spells CASSLGGGTEAFF. The DNA of the CDR3 is TGTGCCAGCAGCTTGGGGGGCGGCACTGAAGCTTTCTTT.

The J gene is TRBJ1-1, the V gene TRBV5-1, with D perhaps TRBD1 (5 bases). V was shortened by 3 bases and J by 0 bases, with 24 bases between the two germline ends. The CDR3 loop spans 19 amino acids. CDR1 is SGHRS and CDR2 is YFSETQ in the germline V gene. The CDR3 protein is CASSSFRDSPPVVNTEAFF. Here the CDR3 DNA reads TGCGCCAGCAGCTCCTTCCGAGACAGCCCACCTGTAGTGAACACTGAAGCTTTCTTT.